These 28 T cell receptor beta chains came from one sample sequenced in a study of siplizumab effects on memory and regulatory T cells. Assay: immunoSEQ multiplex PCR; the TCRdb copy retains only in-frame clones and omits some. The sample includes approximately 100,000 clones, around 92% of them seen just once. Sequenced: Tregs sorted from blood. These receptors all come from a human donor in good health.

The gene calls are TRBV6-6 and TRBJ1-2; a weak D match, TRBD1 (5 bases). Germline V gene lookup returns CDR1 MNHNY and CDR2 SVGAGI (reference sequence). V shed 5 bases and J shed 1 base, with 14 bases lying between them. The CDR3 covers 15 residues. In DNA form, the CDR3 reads TGTGCCAGCAGTGAGAACCGACAGAATAACTATGGCTACACCTTC. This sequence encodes CASSENRQNNYGYTF.

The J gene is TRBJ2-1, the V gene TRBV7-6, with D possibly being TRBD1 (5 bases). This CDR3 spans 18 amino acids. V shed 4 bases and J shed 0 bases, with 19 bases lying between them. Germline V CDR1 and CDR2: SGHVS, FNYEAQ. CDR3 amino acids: CASSSPTRALNSYNEQFF. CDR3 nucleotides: TGTGCCAGCAGCTCCCCAACCAGGGCCTTAAACTCCTACAATGAGCAGTTCTTC.

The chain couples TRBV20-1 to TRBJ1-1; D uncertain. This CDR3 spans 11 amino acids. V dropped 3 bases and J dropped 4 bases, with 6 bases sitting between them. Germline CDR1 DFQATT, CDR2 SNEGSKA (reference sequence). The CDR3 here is CSASSVTEAFF. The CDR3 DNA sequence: TGCAGTGCTAGTTCAGTCACTGAAGCTTTCTTT.

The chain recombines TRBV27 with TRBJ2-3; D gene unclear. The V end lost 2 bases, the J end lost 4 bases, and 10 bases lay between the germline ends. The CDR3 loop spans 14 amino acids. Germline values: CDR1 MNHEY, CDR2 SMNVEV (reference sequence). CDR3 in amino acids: CASSLRVDADTQYF. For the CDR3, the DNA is TGTGCCAGCAGTTTACGCGTAGACGCAGATACGCAGTATTTT.

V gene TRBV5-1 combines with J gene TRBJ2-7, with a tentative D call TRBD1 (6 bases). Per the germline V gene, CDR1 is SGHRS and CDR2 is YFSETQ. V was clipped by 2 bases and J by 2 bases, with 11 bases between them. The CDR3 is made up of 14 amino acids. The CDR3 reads CASSFTGTTYEQYF. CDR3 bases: TGCGCCAGCAGCTTTACCGGGACAACCTACGAGCAGTACTTC.

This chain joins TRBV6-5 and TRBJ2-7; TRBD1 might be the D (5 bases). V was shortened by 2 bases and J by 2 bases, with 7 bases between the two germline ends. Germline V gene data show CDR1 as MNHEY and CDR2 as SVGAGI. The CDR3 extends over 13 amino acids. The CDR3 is CASSYDRTYEQYF. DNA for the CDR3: TGTGCCAGCAGTTACGACAGAACCTACGAGCAGTACTTC.

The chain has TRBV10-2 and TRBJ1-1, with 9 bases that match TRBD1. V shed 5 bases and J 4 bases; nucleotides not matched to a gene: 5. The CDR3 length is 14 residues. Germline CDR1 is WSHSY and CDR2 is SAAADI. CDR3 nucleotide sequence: TGCGCCAGCAGTTCACAGGGGGCCACCACTGAAGCTTTCTTT. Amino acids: CASSSQGATTEAFF.

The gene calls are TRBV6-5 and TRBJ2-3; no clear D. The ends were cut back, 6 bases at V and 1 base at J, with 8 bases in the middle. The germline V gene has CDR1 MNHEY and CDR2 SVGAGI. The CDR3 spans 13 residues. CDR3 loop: CASRLTGTDTQYF. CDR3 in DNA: TGTGCCAGCAGACTGACCGGCACAGATACGCAGTATTTT.

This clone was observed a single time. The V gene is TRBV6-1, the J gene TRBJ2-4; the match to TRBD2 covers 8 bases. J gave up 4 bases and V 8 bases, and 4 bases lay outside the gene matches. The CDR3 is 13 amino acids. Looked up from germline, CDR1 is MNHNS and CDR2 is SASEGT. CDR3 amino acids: CASLSGSKNIQYF. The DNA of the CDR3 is TGTGCCAGCTTAAGCGGGAGTAAAAACATTCAGTACTTC.

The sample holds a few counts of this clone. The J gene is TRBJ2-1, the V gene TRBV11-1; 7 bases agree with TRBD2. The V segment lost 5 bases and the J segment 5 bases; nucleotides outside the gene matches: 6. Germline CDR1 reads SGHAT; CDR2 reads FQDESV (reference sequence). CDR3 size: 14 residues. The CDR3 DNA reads TGTGCCAGCAGCCCCGGGACTATAAACAATGAGCAGTTCTTC. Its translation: CASSPGTINNEQFF.

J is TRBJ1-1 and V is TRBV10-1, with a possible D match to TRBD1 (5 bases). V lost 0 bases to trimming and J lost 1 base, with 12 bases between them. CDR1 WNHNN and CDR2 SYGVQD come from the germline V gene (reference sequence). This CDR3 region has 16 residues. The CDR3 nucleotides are TGCGCCAGCAGTGAGTCGGGCCGGGGGAGGAACACTGAAGCTTTCTTT. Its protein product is CASSESGRGRNTEAFF.

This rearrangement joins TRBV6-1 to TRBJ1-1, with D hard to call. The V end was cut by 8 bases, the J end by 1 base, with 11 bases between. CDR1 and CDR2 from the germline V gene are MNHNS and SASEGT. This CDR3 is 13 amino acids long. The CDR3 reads CASGGYRNTEAFF. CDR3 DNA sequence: TGTGCCAGCGGAGGGTACAGGAACACTGAAGCTTTCTTT.

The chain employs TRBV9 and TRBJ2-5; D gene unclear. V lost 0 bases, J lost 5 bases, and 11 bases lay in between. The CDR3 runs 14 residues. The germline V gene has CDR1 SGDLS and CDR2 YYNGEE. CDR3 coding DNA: TGTGCCAGCAGCGTAGAATGGGGAAGGGAGACCCAGTACTTC. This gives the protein CASSVEWGRETQYF.

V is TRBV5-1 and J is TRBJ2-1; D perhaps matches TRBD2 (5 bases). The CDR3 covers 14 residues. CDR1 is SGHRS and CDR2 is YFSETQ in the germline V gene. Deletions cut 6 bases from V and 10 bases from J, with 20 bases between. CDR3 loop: CASTPRTLAGEQFF. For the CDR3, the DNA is TGCGCCAGCACCCCCAGGACGCTCGCGGGCGAGCAGTTCTTC.

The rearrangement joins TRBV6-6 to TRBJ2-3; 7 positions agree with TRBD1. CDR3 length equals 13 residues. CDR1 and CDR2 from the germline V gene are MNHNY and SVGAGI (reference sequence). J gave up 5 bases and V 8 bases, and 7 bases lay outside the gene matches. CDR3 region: CASSTGEIDTQYF. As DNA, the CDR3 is TGTGCCAGCTCAACAGGGGAAATAGATACGCAGTATTTT.

The CDR3 region is CASSRGQGALYAEAFF. The CDR3, as DNA: TGTGCCAGCAGCCGAGGACAGGGCGCCCTGTACGCCGAAGCTTTCTTT. This rearrangement joins TRBV14 to TRBJ1-1; 8 nucleotides agree with TRBD1. Germline loops: CDR1 SGHDN, CDR2 FVKESK. The CDR3 is 16 amino acids. V gave up 4 bases and J gave up 8 bases; unmatched junction bases: 15. Filled out from reference TRBV14 and TRBJ1-1, the complete variable domain reads EAGVTQFPSHSVIEKGQTVTLRCDPISGHDNLYWYRRVMGKEIKFLLHFVKESKQDESGMPNNRFLAERTGGTYSTLKVQPAELEDSGVYFCASSRGQGALYAEAFFGQGTRLTVV.

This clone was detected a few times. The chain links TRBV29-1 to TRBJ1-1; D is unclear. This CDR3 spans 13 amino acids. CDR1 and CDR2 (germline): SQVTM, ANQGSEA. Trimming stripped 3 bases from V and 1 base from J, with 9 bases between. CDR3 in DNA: TGCAGCGTTGATGCGGGCCAGAACACTGAAGCTTTCTTT. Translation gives CSVDAGQNTEAFF.

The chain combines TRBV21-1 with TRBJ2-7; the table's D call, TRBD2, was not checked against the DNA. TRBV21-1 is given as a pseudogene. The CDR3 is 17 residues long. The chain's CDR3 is CASSSPAPGEGPDEQYF. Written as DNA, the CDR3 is TGTGCCAGCAGCTCGCCGGCCCCTGGAGAGGGTCCGGACGAGCAGTACTTC.

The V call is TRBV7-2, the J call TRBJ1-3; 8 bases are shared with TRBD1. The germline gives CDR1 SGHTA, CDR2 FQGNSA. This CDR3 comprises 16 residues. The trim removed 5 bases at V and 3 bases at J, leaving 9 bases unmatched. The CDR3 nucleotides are TGTGCCAGCAGCCGCCAGACAGGGGAACATGGAAACACCATATATTTT. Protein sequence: CASSRQTGEHGNTIYF.

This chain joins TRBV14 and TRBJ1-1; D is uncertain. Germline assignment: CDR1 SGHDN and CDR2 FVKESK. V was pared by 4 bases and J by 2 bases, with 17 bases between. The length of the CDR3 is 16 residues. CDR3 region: CASSLDPTVLNTEAFF. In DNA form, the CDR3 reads TGTGCCAGCAGCCTCGACCCTACAGTCCTTAACACTGAAGCTTTCTTT.

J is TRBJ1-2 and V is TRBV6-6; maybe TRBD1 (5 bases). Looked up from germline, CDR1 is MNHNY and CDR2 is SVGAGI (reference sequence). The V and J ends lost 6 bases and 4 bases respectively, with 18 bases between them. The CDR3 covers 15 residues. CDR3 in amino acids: CASRPSVTEAYGYTF. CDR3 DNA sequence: TGTGCCAGCAGACCCAGCGTGACAGAGGCCTATGGCTACACCTTC.

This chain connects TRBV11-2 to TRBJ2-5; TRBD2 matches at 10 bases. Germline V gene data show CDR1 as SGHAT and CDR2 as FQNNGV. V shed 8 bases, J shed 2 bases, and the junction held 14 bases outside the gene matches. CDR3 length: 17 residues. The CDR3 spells CASLGASGSLAQETQYF. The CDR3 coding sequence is TGTGCCAGCCTGGGGGCTAGCGGGAGTTTGGCACAAGAGACCCAGTACTTC.

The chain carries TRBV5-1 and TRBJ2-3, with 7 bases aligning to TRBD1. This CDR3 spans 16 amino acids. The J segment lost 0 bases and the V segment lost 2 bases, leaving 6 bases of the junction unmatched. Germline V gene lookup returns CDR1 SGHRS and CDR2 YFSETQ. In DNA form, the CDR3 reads TGCGCCAGCAGCTTCATCCGGGACAGCAGCACAGATACGCAGTATTTT. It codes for CASSFIRDSSTDTQYF.

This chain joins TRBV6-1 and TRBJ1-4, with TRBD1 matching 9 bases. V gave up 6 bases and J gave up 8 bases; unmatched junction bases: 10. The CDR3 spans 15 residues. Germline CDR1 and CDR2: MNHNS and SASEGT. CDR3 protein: CASSSNRDREEKLFF. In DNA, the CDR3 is TGTGCCAGCAGCTCAAACCGGGACAGGGAAGAAAAACTGTTTTTT.

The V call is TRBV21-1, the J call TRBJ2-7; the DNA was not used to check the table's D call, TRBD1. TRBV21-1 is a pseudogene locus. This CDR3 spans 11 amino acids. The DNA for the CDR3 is TGTGCCGGGTCCAGGGGGGACGAGCAGTACTTC. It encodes CAGSRGDEQYF.

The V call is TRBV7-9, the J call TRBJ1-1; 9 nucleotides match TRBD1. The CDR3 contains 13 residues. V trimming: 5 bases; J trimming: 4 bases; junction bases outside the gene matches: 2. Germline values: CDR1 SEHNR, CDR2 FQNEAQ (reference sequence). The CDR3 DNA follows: TGTGCCAGCAGCACACAGGGGGCCACTGAAGCTTTCTTT. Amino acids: CASSTQGATEAFF.

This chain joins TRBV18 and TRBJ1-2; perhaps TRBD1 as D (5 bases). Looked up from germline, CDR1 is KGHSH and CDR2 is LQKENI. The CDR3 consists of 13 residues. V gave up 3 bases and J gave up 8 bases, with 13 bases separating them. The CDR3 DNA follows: TGTGCCAGCTCACCGGGGGATGGGGGAGGCTACACCTTC. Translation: CASSPGDGGGYTF.

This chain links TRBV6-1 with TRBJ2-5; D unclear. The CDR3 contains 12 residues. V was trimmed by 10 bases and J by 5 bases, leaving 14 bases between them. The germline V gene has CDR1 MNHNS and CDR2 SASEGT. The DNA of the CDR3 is TGTGCCACCCTTGGCCGTCGGGAGACCCAGTACTTC. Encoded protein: CATLGRRETQYF.